This T cell receptor beta chain was recovered during a study of regulatory T cells in long-lasting Graves disease (dated by TCRdb to about 2021). With respect to the entire study: Persistent Graves' disease was defined as persistently positive TSH receptor autoantibodies together with antithyroid drug treatment for over 5 years. This study used TCR sequencing and RNA sequencing of peripheral blood to compare persistent Graves' disease patients against newly diagnosed Graves' disease patients. The study took place in China and was registered as a clinical trial. A total of about 35 samples underwent TCR sequencing, from about 13 patients with persistent Graves' disease and 20 or so patients with newly diagnosed Graves' disease. Antithyroid drugs had been taken for approximately 10 years on average by persistent Graves' disease patients in the clinical cohort.

The time point label of this sample denotes: persistent/refractory GD, antithyroid drugs over 5 years with positive TRAb. For both TCR sequencing and RNA sequencing, RNA was extracted from PBMCs in TRIzol. Graves' disease was diagnosed according to American Thyroid Association guidelines. Recruitment of patients was carried out at an endocrinology department in Xi'an, China. Each patient gave 7.5 to 10 milliliters of peripheral blood, collected in an EDTA anticoagulant tube. PBMCs were isolated by Ficoll Paque Plus density gradient separation without further T cell sorting. An Agilent 2100 Bioanalyzer and agarose gel were used to check RNA quality, and a NanoDrop 2000 was used to measure RNA concentration. The CDR3 goes from the cysteine to the phenylalanine over 12 residues. Only the CDR3 DNA stays, 36 bases, in frame from base 1. V is clipped by 1 base and J by 6 bases, and the sequence between their germline boundaries is 6 bases long.

The library was obtained by multiplex PCR. Sequencing was performed on an Illumina HiSeq 4000. CDR3 regions were amplified by Arm-PCR with iRepertoire HTBI primers to construct TCR beta libraries. Before sequencing, the PCR products underwent gel purification. Turning to the authors' computational methods: A total of 62 TRBV and 14 TRBJ segments were identified across samples and were used for gene usage analysis of CDR3 amino acid clonotypes. COPE and FqMerger were used to merge filtered high-quality paired reads into contigs. BLAST was used to align contigs to the IMGT TRBV, TRBD and TRBJ reference genes, and CDR3 was defined following IMGT. Any clonotype with a frequency above 0.1% was classified as a highly expanded clone. Shannon entropy was used to measure repertoire diversity, and the Gini coefficient was used to measure V-J evenness. Clonotypes shared by more than one individual were considered public. The raw public data were reprocessed by TCRdb itself: fastp quality trimming at Q25, MiXCR clonotype calling, in-frame beta chains only. Duplicate CDR3 protein sequences are folded into a single record with the most common DNA and genes. What appears here as the V and J calls and clone size reflects TCRdb's work, not the paper's. The sample table shows roughly 450,000 distinct CDR3 sequences, and 22% are seen once. Of the sample, less than 15% falls within the top ten clones.

What the research found in general, with its limitations: Compared with newly diagnosed patients, persistent Graves' disease patients had lower TCR Shannon entropy and fewer highly expanded clones, which suggests clonal expansion. The authors acknowledged the small sample size as a limitation that may reduce accuracy. Only the TCR beta chain was sequenced and analyzed. Patients with persistent disease shared more public clonotypes (about 2,700) than newly diagnosed patients did (more than 900). TRBV28, TRBJ1-2 and TRBJ2-5 were preferentially used in persistent disease, while TRBV20-1 and TRBJ2-1 were favored in newly diagnosed disease. Peripheral blood alone was examined, since thyroid tissue, which constituted the primary lesion, could not be accessed.

This clonotype has a count of ten or more. What antigen it recognizes has not been identified. No base-level quality is on record; no much larger clone is a single base apart. Sequencing used peripheral blood mononuclear cells (PBMCs), obtained when the disease was refractory, from a patient treated with antithyroid drugs. The sequence derives from a female donor with Graves disease. The rearrangement combines TRBV12-3 or TRBV12-4 with TRBJ1-1; no D segment can be confidently identified. The DNA sequence follows: TGTGCCAGCAGTTTAGAGGGTTCTGAAGCTTTCTTT. This translates into CASSLEGSEAFF.